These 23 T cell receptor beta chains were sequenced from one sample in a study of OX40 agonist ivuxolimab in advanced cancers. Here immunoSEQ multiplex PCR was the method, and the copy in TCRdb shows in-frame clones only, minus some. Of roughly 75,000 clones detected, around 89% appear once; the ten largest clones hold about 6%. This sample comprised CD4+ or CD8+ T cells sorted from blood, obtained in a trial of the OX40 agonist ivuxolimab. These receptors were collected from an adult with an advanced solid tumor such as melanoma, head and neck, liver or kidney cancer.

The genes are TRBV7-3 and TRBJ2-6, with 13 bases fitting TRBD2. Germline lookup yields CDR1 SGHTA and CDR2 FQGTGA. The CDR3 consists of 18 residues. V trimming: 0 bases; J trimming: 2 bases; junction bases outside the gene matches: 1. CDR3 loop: CASSLTGLAGAGANVLTF. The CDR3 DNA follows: TGTGCCAGCAGCTTAACCGGACTAGCGGGAGCTGGGGCCAACGTCCTGACTTTC.

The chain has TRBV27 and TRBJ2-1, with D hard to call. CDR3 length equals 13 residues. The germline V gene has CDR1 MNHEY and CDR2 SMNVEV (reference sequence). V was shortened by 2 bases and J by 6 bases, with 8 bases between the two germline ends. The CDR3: CASSLNGPNEQFF. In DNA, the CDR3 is TGTGCCAGCAGTTTAAATGGCCCCAATGAGCAGTTCTTC.

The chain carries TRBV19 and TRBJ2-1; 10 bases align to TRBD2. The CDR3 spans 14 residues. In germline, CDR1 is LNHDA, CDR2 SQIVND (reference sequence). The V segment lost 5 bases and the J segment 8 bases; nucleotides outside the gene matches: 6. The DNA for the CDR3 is TGTGCCAGTAGTTGGTCTAGCGGGAGTGATGAGCAGTTCTTC. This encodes CASSWSSGSDEQFF.

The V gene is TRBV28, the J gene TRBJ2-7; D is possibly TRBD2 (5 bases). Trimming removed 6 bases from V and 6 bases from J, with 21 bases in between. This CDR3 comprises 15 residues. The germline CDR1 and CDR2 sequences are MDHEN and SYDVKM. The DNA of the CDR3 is TGTGCCAGCAGCTCGGGCCTAGCATGGCGTGGCGAGCAGTACTTC. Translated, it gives CASSSGLAWRGEQYF.

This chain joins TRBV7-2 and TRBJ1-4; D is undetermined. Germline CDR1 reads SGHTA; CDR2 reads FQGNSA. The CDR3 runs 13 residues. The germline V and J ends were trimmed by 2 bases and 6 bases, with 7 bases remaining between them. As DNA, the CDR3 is TGTGCCAGCAGCTTACCTCCGGATGAAAAACTGTTTTTT. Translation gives CASSLPPDEKLFF.

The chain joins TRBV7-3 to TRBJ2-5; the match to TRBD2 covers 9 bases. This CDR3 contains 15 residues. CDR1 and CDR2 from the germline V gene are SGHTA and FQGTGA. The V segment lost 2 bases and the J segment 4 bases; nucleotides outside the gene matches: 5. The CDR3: CASSLLGLAGETQYF. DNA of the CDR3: TGTGCCAGCAGCTTACTGGGACTAGCAGGAGAGACCCAGTACTTC. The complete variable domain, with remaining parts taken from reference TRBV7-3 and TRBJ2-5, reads GAGVSQTPSNKVTEKGKYVELRCDPISGHTALYWYRQSLGQGPEFLIYFQGTGAADDSGLPNDRFFAVRPEGSVSTLKIQRTERGDSAVYLCASSLLGLAGETQYFGPGTRLLVL.

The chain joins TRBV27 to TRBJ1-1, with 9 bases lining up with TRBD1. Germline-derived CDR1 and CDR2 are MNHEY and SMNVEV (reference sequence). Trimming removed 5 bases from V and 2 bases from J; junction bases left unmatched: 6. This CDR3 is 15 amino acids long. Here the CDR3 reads CASSPWTGENTEAFF. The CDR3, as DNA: TGTGCCAGCAGTCCCTGGACAGGGGAAAACACTGAAGCTTTCTTT.

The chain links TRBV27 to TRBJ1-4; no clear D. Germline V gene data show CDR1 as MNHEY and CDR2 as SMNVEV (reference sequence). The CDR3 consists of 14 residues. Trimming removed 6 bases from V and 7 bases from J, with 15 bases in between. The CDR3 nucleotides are TGTGCCAGCAGCACCCTAGCGGGAGTTGAAAAACTGTTTTTT. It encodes CASSTLAGVEKLFF.

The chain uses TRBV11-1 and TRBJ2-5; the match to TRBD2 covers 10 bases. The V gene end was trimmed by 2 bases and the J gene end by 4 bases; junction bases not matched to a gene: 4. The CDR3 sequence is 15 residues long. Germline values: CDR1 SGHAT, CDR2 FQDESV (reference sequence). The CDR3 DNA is TGTGCCAGCAGCTTACTAGCGGGAGTACGAGAGACCCAGTACTTC. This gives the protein CASSLLAGVRETQYF.

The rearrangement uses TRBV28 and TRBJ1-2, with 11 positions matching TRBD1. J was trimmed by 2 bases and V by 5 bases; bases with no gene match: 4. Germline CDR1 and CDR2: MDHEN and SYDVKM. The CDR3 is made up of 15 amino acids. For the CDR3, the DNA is TGTGCCAGCAGTCTCGGACAGGGGGCGAACTATGGCTACACCTTC. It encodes CASSLGQGANYGYTF.

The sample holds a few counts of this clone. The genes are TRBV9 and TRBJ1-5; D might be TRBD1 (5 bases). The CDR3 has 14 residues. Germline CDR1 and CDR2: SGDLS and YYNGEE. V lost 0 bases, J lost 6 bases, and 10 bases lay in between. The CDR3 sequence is CASSVEQGPQPQHF. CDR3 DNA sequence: TGTGCCAGCAGCGTAGAGCAGGGACCTCAGCCCCAGCATTTT. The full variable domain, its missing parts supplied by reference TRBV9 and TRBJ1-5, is DSGVTQTPKHLITATGQRVTLRCSPRSGDLSVYWYQQSLDQGLQFLIQYYNGEERAKGNILERFSAQQFPDLHSELNLSSLELGDSALYFCASSVEQGPQPQHFGDGTRLSIL.

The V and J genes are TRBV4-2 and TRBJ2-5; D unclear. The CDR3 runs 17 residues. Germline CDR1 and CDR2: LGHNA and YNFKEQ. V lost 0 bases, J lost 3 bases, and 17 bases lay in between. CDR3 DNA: TGTGCCAGCAGCCAAGAGCCCCAGGCCCATTACGAAGAGACCCAGTACTTC. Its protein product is CASSQEPQAHYEETQYF.

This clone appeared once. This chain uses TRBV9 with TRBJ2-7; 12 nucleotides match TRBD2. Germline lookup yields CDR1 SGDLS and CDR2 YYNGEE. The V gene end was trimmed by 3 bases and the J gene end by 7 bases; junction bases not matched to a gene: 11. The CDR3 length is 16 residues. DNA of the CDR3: TGTGCCAGCAGCGCCTATTCCGGGACTAGCGGGTCTGAGCAGTACTTC. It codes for CASSAYSGTSGSEQYF. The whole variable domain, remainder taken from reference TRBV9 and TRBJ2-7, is DSGVTQTPKHLITATGQRVTLRCSPRSGDLSVYWYQQSLDQGLQFLIQYYNGEERAKGNILERFSAQQFPDLHSELNLSSLELGDSALYFCASSAYSGTSGSEQYFGPGTRLTVT.

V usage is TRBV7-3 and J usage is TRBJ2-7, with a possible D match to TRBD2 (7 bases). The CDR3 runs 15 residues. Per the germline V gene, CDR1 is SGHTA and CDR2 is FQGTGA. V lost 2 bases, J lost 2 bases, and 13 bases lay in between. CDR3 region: CASSLGGGAAYEQYF. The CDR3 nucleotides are TGTGCCAGCAGCTTAGGAGGGGGGGCGGCCTACGAGCAGTACTTC.

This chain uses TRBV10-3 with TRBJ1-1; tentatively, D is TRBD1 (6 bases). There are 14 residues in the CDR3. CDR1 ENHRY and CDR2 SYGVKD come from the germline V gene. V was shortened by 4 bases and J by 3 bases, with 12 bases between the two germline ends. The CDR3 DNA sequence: TGTGCCATCAGTGGGACAGCGGGGGACACTGAAGCTTTCTTT. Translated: CAISGTAGDTEAFF.

CDR3 DNA sequence: TGTGCCTGGGATACCTCTGGGGCCAACGTCCTGACTTTC. Protein sequence: CAWDTSGANVLTF. The V call is TRBV30, the J call TRBJ2-6; unclear D gene. V lost 5 bases and J 0 bases, leaving 5 bases between the germline ends. CDR1 is GTSNPN, CDR2 SVGIG, per germline (reference sequence). CDR3 length equals 13 residues.

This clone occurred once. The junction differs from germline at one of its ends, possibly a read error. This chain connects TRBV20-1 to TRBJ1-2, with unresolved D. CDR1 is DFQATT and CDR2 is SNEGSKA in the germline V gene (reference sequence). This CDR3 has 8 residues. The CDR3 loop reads CSAAVTPF. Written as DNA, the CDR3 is TGCAGTGCGGCCGTAACCCCCTTC.

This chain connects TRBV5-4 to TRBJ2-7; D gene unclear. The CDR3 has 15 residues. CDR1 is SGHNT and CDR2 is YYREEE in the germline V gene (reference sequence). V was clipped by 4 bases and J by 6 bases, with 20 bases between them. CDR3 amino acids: CASSTLSGRISEQYF. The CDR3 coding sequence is TGTGCCAGCAGCACCCTTAGTGGGCGCATCTCCGAGCAGTACTTC.

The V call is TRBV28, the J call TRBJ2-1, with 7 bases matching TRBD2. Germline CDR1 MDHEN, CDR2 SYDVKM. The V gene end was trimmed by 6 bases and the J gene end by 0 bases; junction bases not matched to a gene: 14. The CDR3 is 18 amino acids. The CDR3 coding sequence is TGTGCCAGCAGGGCTCGGGGGGAGGGTCCTAGCTCCTACAATGAGCAGTTCTTC. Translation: CASRARGEGPSSYNEQFF. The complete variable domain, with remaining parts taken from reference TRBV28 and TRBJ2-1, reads DVKVTQSSRYLVKRTGEKVFLECVQDMDHENMFWYRQDPGLGLRLIYFSYDVKMKEKGDIPEGYSVSREKKERFSLILESASTNQTSMYLCASRARGEGPSSYNEQFFGPGTRLTVL.

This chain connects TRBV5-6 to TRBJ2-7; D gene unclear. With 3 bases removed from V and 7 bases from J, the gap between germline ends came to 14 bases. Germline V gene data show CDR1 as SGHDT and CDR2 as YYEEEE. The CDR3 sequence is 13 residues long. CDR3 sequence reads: CASSSYPGREQYF. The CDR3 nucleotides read TGTGCCAGCAGCTCCTACCCCGGTCGGGAGCAGTACTTC.

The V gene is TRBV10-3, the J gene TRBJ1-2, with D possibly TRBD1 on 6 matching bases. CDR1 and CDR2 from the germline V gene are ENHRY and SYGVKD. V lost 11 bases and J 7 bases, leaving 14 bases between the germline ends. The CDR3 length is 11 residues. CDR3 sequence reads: CAAQGLGGYTF. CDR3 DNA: TGTGCCGCCCAGGGGTTGGGTGGCTACACCTTC.

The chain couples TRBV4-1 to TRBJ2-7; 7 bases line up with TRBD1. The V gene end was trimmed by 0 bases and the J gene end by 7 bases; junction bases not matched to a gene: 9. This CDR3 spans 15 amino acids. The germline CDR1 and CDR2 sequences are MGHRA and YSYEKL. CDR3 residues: CASSQDPTGTVEQYF. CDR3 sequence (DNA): TGCGCCAGCAGCCAAGACCCGACAGGGACCGTGGAGCAGTACTTC.

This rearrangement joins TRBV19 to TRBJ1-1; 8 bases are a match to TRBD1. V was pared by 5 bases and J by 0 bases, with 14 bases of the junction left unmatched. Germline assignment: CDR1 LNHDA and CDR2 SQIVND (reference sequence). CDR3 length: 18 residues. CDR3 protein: CASSPPDREGLLNTEAFF. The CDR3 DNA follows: TGTGCCAGTAGTCCCCCGGACAGGGAAGGGCTTCTGAACACTGAAGCTTTCTTT.